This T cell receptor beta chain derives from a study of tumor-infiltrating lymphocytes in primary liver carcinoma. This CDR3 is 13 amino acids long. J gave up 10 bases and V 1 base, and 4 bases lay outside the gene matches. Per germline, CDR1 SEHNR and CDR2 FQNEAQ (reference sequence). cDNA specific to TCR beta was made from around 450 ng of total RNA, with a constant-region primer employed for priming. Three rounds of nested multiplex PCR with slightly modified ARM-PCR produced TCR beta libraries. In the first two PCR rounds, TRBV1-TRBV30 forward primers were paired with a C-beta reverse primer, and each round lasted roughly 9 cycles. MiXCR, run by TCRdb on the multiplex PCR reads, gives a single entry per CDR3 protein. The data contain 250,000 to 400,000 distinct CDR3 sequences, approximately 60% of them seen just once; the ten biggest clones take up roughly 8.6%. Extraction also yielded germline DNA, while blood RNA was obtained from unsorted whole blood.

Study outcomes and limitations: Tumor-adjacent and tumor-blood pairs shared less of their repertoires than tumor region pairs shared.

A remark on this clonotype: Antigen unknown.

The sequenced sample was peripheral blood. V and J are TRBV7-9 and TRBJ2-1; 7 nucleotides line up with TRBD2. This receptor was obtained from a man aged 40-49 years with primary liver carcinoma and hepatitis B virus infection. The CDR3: CASSLGASGEQFF. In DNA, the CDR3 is TGTGCCAGCAGCTTAGGCGCTAGCGGAGAGCAGTTCTTC.